This T cell receptor beta chain is drawn from a study of T cells in Graves' hyperthyroidism and ophthalmopathy. The wider study: Peripheral blood was drawn at first diagnosis, prior to all treatment.

Points on this clonotype: Its specificity is unknown.

Germline V gene sequence: CDR1 MDHEN, CDR2 SYDVKM. The CDR3 has 13 amino acids. V lost 7 bases, J lost 5 bases, and 15 bases lay in between. There were TCR beta CDR3 regions amplified from RNA transcripts. Researchers ran a first-round RT-PCR on the TCR CDR3 using the HTBI primer set. TCRdb called the multiplex PCR reads again in MiXCR, with one record for every CDR3 protein. The sample includes about 640,000 distinct CDR3 sequences, around 21% of them seen just once. General observations from the study: Ophthalmopathy was model-predicted a median approximately six months pre-onset. Blood also carried most thyroid clonotypes expanded above 0.001.

The sequencing input was blood. This TCR was recovered from a man aged 25 to 40 with Graves' ophthalmopathy. J is TRBJ2-7 and V is TRBV28; tentative D call: TRBD1 (5 bases). CDR3: CASNEIGAHEQYF. The CDR3 DNA reads as TGTGCCAGCAACGAAATAGGGGCCCACGAGCAGTACTTC.